These 25 T cell receptor beta chains were sequenced from one sample in a study of PD-L1 blockade in urothelial cancer. The time point was: pretreatment peripheral blood. Method: immunoSEQ multiplex PCR; TCRdb's copy keeps in-frame clones and lacks some. The sample has 70,000 to 85,000 clones; roughly 90% are singletons. Sample: PBMCs, taken around atezolizumab (anti-PD-L1) treatment. The receptor set was obtained from a man between 65 and 85 years old with urothelial cancer.

This rearrangement joins TRBV5-4 to TRBJ2-1; the match to TRBD1 covers 7 bases. This CDR3 has 17 amino acids. The V and J ends lost 4 bases and 0 bases, in that order; junction bases with no gene match: 10. Looked up from germline, CDR1 is SGHNT and CDR2 is YYREEE (reference sequence). The CDR3 DNA reads as TGTGCCAGCAGCCCCGTGGCAGGGGGAATCTCCTACAATGAGCAGTTCTTC. It translates to CASSPVAGGISYNEQFF.

The gene calls are TRBV10-1 and TRBJ1-1; 7 positions match TRBD1. The length of the CDR3 is 13 residues. With V trimmed by 4 bases and J by 4 bases, 3 bases remained unmatched. CDR1 and CDR2 (germline): WNHNN, SYGVQD (reference sequence). The CDR3 nucleotides read TGCGCCAGCAGTGTCTCAGGGGGCACTGAAGCTTTCTTT. Translating it yields CASSVSGGTEAFF.

V and J are TRBV9 and TRBJ2-3; 7 bases fit TRBD2. CDR1 and CDR2 (germline): SGDLS, YYNGEE. With 3 bases clipped from V and 6 bases from J, the junction kept 1 base outside the gene matches. CDR3 length equals 12 residues. The CDR3 reads CASSAGGDTQYF. As DNA, the CDR3 is TGTGCCAGCAGCGCCGGGGGGGATACGCAGTATTTT.

Note on this clone: One junction end disagrees with the germline gene, perhaps due to a read error. V is TRBV7-2 and J is TRBJ2-1, with a tentative D call TRBD2 (7 bases). Germline loops: CDR1 SGHTA, CDR2 FQGNSA. The CDR3 spans 16 residues. In DNA form, the CDR3 reads TGTGCCAGCACCTTAAGTTCGGGGGGCCTATACAATGAGCAGTTCTTC. This gives the protein CASTLSSGGLYNEQFF. Full variable domain (remainder filled in from reference TRBV7-2 and TRBJ2-1): GAGVSQSPSNKVTEKGKDVELRCDPISGHTALYWYRQSLGQGLEFLIYFQGNSAPDKSGLPSDRFSAERTGGSVSTLTIQRTQQEDSAVYLCASTLSSGGLYNEQFFGPGTRLTVL.

This clone was seen just once. The same CDR3 also results from other DNA sequences found in this sample. The chain combines TRBV6-5 with TRBJ1-2; D is perhaps TRBD1 (6 bases). Germline loops: CDR1 MNHEY, CDR2 SVGAGI. Trimming left V 2 bases short and J 4 bases short, with 8 bases between. This CDR3 is built from 13 residues. The CDR3 loop reads CASSYGQSYGYTF. For the CDR3, the DNA is TGTGCCAGCAGTTACGGACAGAGCTATGGCTACACCTTC.

This chain uses TRBV10-3 with TRBJ2-3; TRBD1 agrees at 8 bases. Germline V lookup: CDR1 ENHRY, CDR2 SYGVKD. After removal of 3 bases from V and 5 bases from J, the junction contained 16 bases not matched to a gene. This CDR3 is 18 amino acids long. CDR3 nucleotides: TGTGCCATCAGTGATACCCCAACGACAGGGGTTTTTGGAGATACGCAGTATTTT. Protein: CAISDTPTTGVFGDTQYF.

V usage is TRBV30 and J usage is TRBJ2-7; maybe TRBD1 (5 bases). The CDR3 length is 17 residues. The germline V and J ends were trimmed by 1 base and 2 bases, with 21 bases remaining between them. The germline V gene encodes CDR1 GTSNPN and CDR2 SVGIG (reference sequence). CDR3 in amino acids: CAWSAMDGHLRTYEQYF. CDR3 nucleotides: TGTGCCTGGAGTGCCATGGACGGACACCTCCGGACCTACGAGCAGTACTTC.

The CDR3 sequence is CASSYFQGGTEAFF. Written as DNA, the CDR3 is TGTGCCAGCAGTTACTTTCAGGGGGGCACTGAAGCTTTCTTT. The V gene is TRBV6-5, the J gene TRBJ1-1; 7 nucleotides align to TRBD1. This CDR3 is 14 amino acids long. The germline gives CDR1 MNHEY, CDR2 SVGAGI. Trimming at V came to 1 base and at J to 4 bases, leaving 3 bases not matched to a gene.

V and J are TRBV9 and TRBJ2-7; no firm D call. The CDR3 is made up of 13 amino acids. Germline CDR1 reads SGDLS; CDR2 reads YYNGEE. Deletions cut 0 bases from V and 6 bases from J, with 10 bases between. In nucleotides, the CDR3 is TGTGCCAGCAGCGTAGATTTGGCTAGCGAGCAGTACTTC. Protein sequence: CASSVDLASEQYF.

The chain carries TRBV6-1 and TRBJ2-2; 7 bases map to TRBD1. The germline V gene has CDR1 MNHNS and CDR2 SASEGT. After removal of 5 bases from V and 5 bases from J, the junction contained 8 bases not matched to a gene. This CDR3 is 15 amino acids long. The CDR3 reads CASSSPGQKTGELFF. The DNA for the CDR3 is TGTGCCAGCAGTTCCCCGGGACAGAAAACCGGGGAGCTGTTTTTT.

The V call is TRBV5-5, the J call TRBJ1-2, with D perhaps matching TRBD1 (5 bases). The CDR3 runs 13 residues. In germline, CDR1 is SGHKS, CDR2 YYEKEE (reference sequence). V was cut by 0 bases and J by 4 bases, with 7 bases left in between. DNA for the CDR3: TGTGCCAGCAGCTTGGGACAGCGCTATGGCTACACCTTC. It yields the protein CASSLGQRYGYTF.

This chain joins TRBV29-1 and TRBJ2-1, with D tentatively TRBD2 (6 bases). Germline V gives CDR1 SQVTM, CDR2 ANQGSEA. Trimming stripped 4 bases from V and 2 bases from J, with 12 bases between. This CDR3 contains 14 residues. This CDR3 reads CSVGLAAPYNEQFF. DNA for the CDR3: TGCAGCGTTGGCTTAGCGGCTCCCTACAATGAGCAGTTCTTC.

This sequence joins TRBV28 and TRBJ1-1, with D possibly matching TRBD1 (5 bases). Trimming took 2 bases from V and 0 from J, leaving 10 bases between them. This CDR3 comprises 15 residues. CDR1 MDHEN and CDR2 SYDVKM come from the germline V gene. This CDR3 reads CASSLGPDMNTEAFF. In nucleotides, the CDR3 is TGTGCCAGCAGTTTAGGTCCGGACATGAACACTGAAGCTTTCTTT.

The gene calls are TRBV27 and TRBJ2-1; the match to TRBD2 covers 8 bases. After removal of 1 base from V and 4 bases from J, the junction contained 6 bases not matched to a gene. Germline V lookup: CDR1 MNHEY, CDR2 SMNVEV (reference sequence). This CDR3 region has 16 residues. The CDR3: CASSLYPGGGYNEQFF. As DNA, the CDR3 is TGTGCCAGCAGTTTATACCCGGGAGGGGGTTACAATGAGCAGTTCTTC.

A few counts support this clone. The V gene is TRBV7-9, the J gene TRBJ2-2; TRBD2 is a possible D gene (6 bases). Trimming removed 8 bases from V and 6 bases from J, with 16 bases in between. Germline V gene sequence: CDR1 SEHNR, CDR2 FQNEAQ (reference sequence). CDR3 length: 14 amino acids. In nucleotides, the CDR3 is TGTGCCAGCGGTCGACTAGTATCACCCGGGGAGCTGTTTTTT. Translated, it gives CASGRLVSPGELFF.

The chain couples TRBV5-1 to TRBJ2-3; 14 nucleotides agree with TRBD2. J was trimmed by 7 bases and V by 4 bases; bases with no gene match: 8. In germline, CDR1 is SGHRS, CDR2 YFSETQ. CDR3 length: 16 residues. CDR3 in amino acids: CASSTGTSGSLYTQYF. CDR3 nucleotides: TGCGCCAGCAGCACCGGGACTAGCGGGAGTTTGTATACGCAGTATTTT.

The chain recombines TRBV5-1 with TRBJ1-3; 7 bases fit TRBD1. Germline CDR1 reads SGHRS; CDR2 reads YFSETQ. Trimming cost V 4 bases and J 0 bases; bases outside gene matches: 7. The CDR3 runs to 16 residues. The CDR3 here is CASSTGTVFSGNTIYF. Written as DNA, the CDR3 is TGCGCCAGCAGCACCGGGACAGTCTTCTCTGGAAACACCATATATTTT.

The chain combines TRBV19 with TRBJ2-5; TRBD2 aligns across 15 bases. The CDR3 length is 14 residues. Germline assignment: CDR1 LNHDA and CDR2 SQIVND (reference sequence). The ends lost 8 bases at V and 5 bases at J; junction bases unmatched: 3. Here the CDR3 reads CASGTSGRRETQYF. CDR3 coding DNA: TGTGCCAGTGGGACTAGCGGGAGGAGGGAGACCCAGTACTTC.

V usage is TRBV28 and J usage is TRBJ2-7, with 12 nucleotides matching TRBD2. The CDR3 consists of 14 residues. The V gene end was trimmed by 4 bases and the J gene end by 9 bases; junction bases not matched to a gene: 7. Germline V gene sequence: CDR1 MDHEN, CDR2 SYDVKM. The CDR3 DNA reads TGTGCCAGCAGTTGGGCTAGCGGGAGGGCCAGGCAGTACTTC. Its translation is CASSWASGRARQYF.

The rearrangement joins TRBV6-6 to TRBJ2-7; D unresolved. The V gene lost 5 bases and the J gene lost 5 bases, with 7 bases spanning the gap. Germline-derived CDR1 and CDR2 are MNHNY and SVGAGI (reference sequence). The length of the CDR3 is 11 residues. The CDR3 coding sequence is TGTGCCAGCAGTGGCCCAAACGAGCAGTACTTC. Translating gives CASSGPNEQYF.

This clone showed up just a few times. The J gene is TRBJ2-3, the V gene TRBV6-1; D is possibly TRBD2 (5 bases). With 2 bases removed from V and 0 bases from J, the gap between germline ends came to 12 bases. This CDR3 comprises 16 residues. Germline CDR1 and CDR2: MNHNS and SASEGT. CDR3 in amino acids: CASSELSGPSTDTQYF. The CDR3 nucleotides are TGTGCCAGCAGTGAATTGAGCGGCCCTAGCACAGATACGCAGTATTTT.

The V gene is TRBV10-3, the J gene TRBJ2-3, with TRBD2 matching 9 bases. The germline CDR1 and CDR2 sequences are ENHRY and SYGVKD. The ends lost 2 bases at V and 5 bases at J; junction bases unmatched: 8. The CDR3 is 16 amino acids. The DNA of the CDR3 is TGTGCCATCAGTGAGAGACAAGCGGGGGGCGGAGATACGCAGTATTTT. Protein: CAISERQAGGGDTQYF.

The V gene is TRBV5-4, the J gene TRBJ2-7; 8 nucleotides match TRBD2. The CDR3 runs to 17 residues. Germline V gene sequence: CDR1 SGHNT, CDR2 YYREEE (reference sequence). The V gene end was trimmed by 0 bases and the J gene end by 3 bases; junction bases not matched to a gene: 11. This chain's CDR3 is CASSLAGLAGVGYEQYF. CDR3 bases: TGTGCCAGCAGCTTGGCCGGACTAGCAGGGGTAGGCTACGAGCAGTACTTC.

This clone came up a few times. The V call is TRBV2, the J call TRBJ2-7, with D tentatively TRBD2 (6 bases). V lost 7 bases to trimming and J lost 0 bases, with 10 bases between them. There are 13 residues in the CDR3. Germline CDR1 reads SNHLY; CDR2 reads FYNNEI. The CDR3 protein is CASTRDFSYEQYF. The CDR3 region has the DNA TGTGCCAGCACTAGGGACTTCTCCTACGAGCAGTACTTC.

V and J are TRBV5-1 and TRBJ2-1, with a possible D match to TRBD2 (6 bases). The CDR3 totals 16 residues. Germline values: CDR1 SGHRS, CDR2 YFSETQ. V dropped 0 bases and J dropped 2 bases, with 12 bases sitting between them. The CDR3 here is CASSLEAGFTYNEQFF. CDR3 DNA sequence: TGCGCCAGCAGCTTGGAGGCGGGATTCACCTACAATGAGCAGTTCTTC.